This T cell receptor beta chain was retrieved from a study of PD-1 blockade in mismatch repair-deficient tumors. Study outcomes and limitations: Tumor-resident clones, often undetectable pretreatment in blood, expanded then contracted after pembrolizumab.

Mismatch repair deficiency was confirmed in all patients, by PCR or immunohistochemistry. TCRs were sequenced from a few patients responding to pembrolizumab. The CDR3 runs 13 residues. CDR1 and CDR2 from the germline V gene are SQVTM and ANQGSEA. V lost 3 bases, J lost 3 bases, and 3 bases stayed unmatched. TCRdb's copy holds only in-frame clones and misses some; the assay was immunoSEQ multiplex PCR. The table shows tens of thousands of clones, with about 84% occurring only once. A word on this clone: The antigen is not known.

The sequenced sample was peripheral blood, obtained 12 weeks after starting pembrolizumab. This clonotype originated in an adult with mismatch repair-deficient cancer. The chain joins TRBV29-1 to TRBJ2-7; 9 positions match TRBD1. This CDR3 is CSVETGGFYEQYF. The CDR3 nucleotides read TGCAGCGTTGAGACAGGGGGGTTCTACGAGCAGTACTTC.